This T cell receptor (delta chain) was captured in a study of gamma-delta T cells after stem cell transplantation listed by TCRdb under 2016. This clone is described as medium-sized (0.01 to 0.1%). No cognate antigen has been identified for it. Base quality data are lacking; no much larger clone is found one base away. Receptor libraries were prepared by RT-PCR. Sequenced on an Illumina MiSeq. TCRdb called clones from the public reads with CATT, and repeated DNA sequences were later combined into one row. This sample gives 1,000 to 1,500 delta-chain clones in total; approximately 5.2% of them show up just once. Roughly 20% of the sample is taken by the ten largest. The CDR3 covers 23 residues, taking in both the cysteine and the phenylalanine. Just CDR3 DNA is preserved here, 69 bases in frame from base 1. Unmatched junction bases come to 24, with V trimmed by 0 bases and J by 0 bases. CDR1 and CDR2 are drawn from the germline V gene: TSWWSYY, QGS.

This chain joins TRDV1 to TRDJ1; 8 bases in the junction line up with TRDD3. Material: gamma-delta T cells. The sequence was collected from a human donor. It is not recorded whose cells these are; they may come from a transplant donor. The CDR3 region reads CALGELVSNYLPTGGMYTDKLIF. At the DNA level, the sequence is TGTGCTCTTGGGGAACTAGTATCGAATTATTTGCCTACTGGGGGGATGTACACCGATAAACTCATCTTT.